This T cell receptor (beta chain) was identified during a study of blood T cell repertoires in COVID-19. Overall study context: From T cells, B-cell-depleted T cells, or PBMCs came the material, which was cDNA or gDNA.

Trimming took 1 base from V and 1 from J; bases not matched to a gene: 5. CDR1 is SGHNT, CDR2 YYREEE, per germline (reference sequence). The CDR3 is 16 amino acids. Sequenced by immunoSEQ multiplex PCR; TCRdb stores in-frame clones only, minus some. The table records a few hundred thousand clones, 80% to 90% of them present only once. The sequenced sample consisted of peripheral blood. The clonotype comes from a woman aged 40 to 50 with acute or convalescent COVID-19. The chain is built from TRBV5-4 and TRBJ2-3, with TRBD2 identical over 8 bases. The CDR3 nucleotides are TGTGCCAGCAGCTTGAGAGCGGGGGCTGGCACAGATACGCAGTATTTT. This encodes CASSLRAGAGTDTQYF.